This TCR beta chain was sequenced for a study of cytomegalovirus exposure and HLA in healthy donors. Study outcomes and limitations: Available immune exposure information was restricted to CMV serostatus only. Three chains linked to CMV were shown in vitro to be specific for CMV antigens.

Trimming stripped 1 base from V and 7 bases from J, with 10 bases between. This CDR3 has 13 amino acids. CDR1 is SEHNR, CDR2 FQNEAQ, per germline (reference sequence). This clone was counted only a few times. Antigen specificity is unknown. The donors comprised healthy bone marrow donors. In the PCR, 60 Vbeta and 13 Jbeta primers were used. Original methodology: Per a later analysis, the number of unique TCR beta chains was around 80 million, of which 9 million to 14 million were shared. The assay was immunoSEQ multiplex PCR, and TCRdb's table has in-frame clones only and misses some. V and J calls and clone size are given by that table; D and trimming were obtained from the DNA. The sample includes around 98,000 clones, about four fifths of them seen just once.

Source material: PBMCs. J is TRBJ2-5 and V is TRBV7-9; D call uncertain. The TCR was taken from a woman aged 40 to 50 in good health and CMV-seronegative. The CDR3 bases are TGTGCCAGCAGCTTAGTGGAGAAAGGGACCCAGTACTTC. Translating it yields CASSLVEKGTQYF.